This TCR beta chain originates from a study of OX40 agonist ivuxolimab in advanced cancers. About the research overall: The study treated patients with ivuxolimab, an agonistic anti-OX40 (CD134) antibody. Study conclusions and caveats: Clonal expansion by week 6 occurred in CD4+ and CD8+ blood T cells (at 0.1 to 3.0 mg/kg). Expanded clones tended on average to be more numerous among CD8+ T cells than CD4+.

Profiled with immunoSEQ multiplex PCR; TCRdb holds only in-frame clones, not every one. The data contain approximately 61,000 clones, roughly 92% of them singletons. The germline V gene encodes CDR1 SGHVS and CDR2 FQNEAQ. The V and J ends lost 5 bases and 3 bases, in that order; junction bases with no gene match: 5. The CDR3 has 15 amino acids. Points on this clone: As yet, its antigen is unknown.

V gene TRBV7-8 combines with J gene TRBJ1-3; 9 bases match TRBD1. This receptor was obtained from an adult with an advanced solid tumor such as melanoma, head and neck, liver or kidney cancer. The material was CD4+ or CD8+ T cells sorted from blood, obtained in a trial of the OX40 agonist ivuxolimab. The CDR3 DNA reads as TGTGCCAGCAGCCCGGGGACAGGGAGTGGAAACACCATATATTTT. Translated, it gives CASSPGTGSGNTIYF.